This passage covers 9 T cell receptor beta chains from one sample sequenced in a study of a mutant IDH1 vaccine in newly diagnosed glioma. These TCRs are of unknown antigen specificity. The time point was: week 5, during vaccination. The vaccine gave 300 ug of a 20-mer mutant IDH1 peptide subcutaneously per dose. TCRdb's table, derived via immunoSEQ multiplex PCR, lists solely in-frame clones and lacks some. Found here are 25,000 to 30,000 clones, 79% of them singletons; the top ten hold less than 9.5%. Sequenced here: PBMCs, sampled from a glioma patient whose treatment included an IDH1 peptide vaccine. The receptors were sampled from a man aged 35 to 55 with glioma. Some clones in this sample may be carry-over from other donors' samples.

Here the CDR3 DNA reads TGTGCCAGCAGCTTAGATCGTAATTCACCCCTCCACTTT. Translating it yields CASSLDRNSPLHF. The rearrangement uses TRBV7-2 and TRBJ1-6; the D is unclear. CDR1 is SGHTA and CDR2 is FQGNSA in the germline V gene. This CDR3 is built from 13 residues. V was clipped by 1 base and J by 6 bases, with 4 bases between them.

J is TRBJ2-5 and V is TRBV10-2; TRBD1 or TRBD2 may be the D gene (6 bases each). This CDR3 spans 15 amino acids. Trimming pared 8 bases from V and 2 bases from J, leaving 18 bases between. CDR1 and CDR2 from the germline V gene are WSHSY and SAAADI. CDR3 region: CASRRGQGIQETQYF. CDR3 DNA sequence: TGCGCCAGCCGCCGGGGGCAGGGGATACAAGAGACCCAGTACTTC.

As for this clone: One end of the junction is discordant with germline, which a read error may explain. The chain uses TRBV6-4 and TRBJ2-3; D may be TRBD1 or TRBD2 (5 bases each). Germline V gene sequence: CDR1 MRHNA, CDR2 SNTAGT. This CDR3 has 15 amino acids. CDR3 sequence (DNA): TGTGCCAGCGGTGACGGGGTGGGGGGCACAGATACGCAGTATTTT. Its protein is CASGDGVGGTDTQYF.

The chain carries TRBV20-1 and TRBJ2-5; D uncertain. V lost 3 bases, J lost 5 bases, and 7 bases lay in between. The CDR3 contains 11 residues. Germline V CDR1 and CDR2: DFQATT, SNEGSKA (reference sequence). The CDR3 sequence: CSASDLETQYF. Written as DNA, the CDR3 is TGCAGTGCTAGCGATTTGGAGACCCAGTACTTC.

The chain is built from TRBV19 and TRBJ1-1; TRBD1 matches at 12 bases. The V segment lost 7 bases and the J segment 3 bases; nucleotides outside the gene matches: 9. Germline CDR1 and CDR2: LNHDA and SQIVND (reference sequence). CDR3 length: 16 residues. In DNA, the CDR3 is TGTGCCAGTACCGGGGACAGGGGGCGTCGGGACACTGAAGCTTTCTTT. Its protein product is CASTGDRGRRDTEAFF. The variable domain in full, with the rest retrieved from reference TRBV19 and TRBJ1-1, is DGGITQSPKYLFRKEGQNVTLSCEQNLNHDAMYWYRQDPGQGLRLIYYSQIVNDFQKGDIAEGYSVSREKKESFPLTVTSAQKNPTAFYLCASTGDRGRRDTEAFFGQGTRLTVV.

The rearrangement uses TRBV29-1 and TRBJ2-7; D is perhaps TRBD1 or TRBD2 (5 bases each). Germline-derived CDR1 and CDR2 are SQVTM and ANQGSEA. CDR3 length equals 13 residues. V lost 7 bases to trimming and J lost 2 bases, with 15 bases between them. The CDR3 loop is CSGRDGSTYEQYF. The CDR3 DNA follows: TGCAGCGGCCGGGACGGATCTACCTACGAGCAGTACTTC.

The rearrangement joins TRBV4-3 to TRBJ1-2, with D tentatively TRBD1 (6 bases). This CDR3 region has 15 residues. The V gene lost 1 base and the J gene lost 13 bases, with 22 bases spanning the gap. Germline lookup yields CDR1 LGHNA and CDR2 YSLEER. The CDR3 sequence: CASSQVGGGVRYCTF. CDR3 coding DNA: TGCGCCAGCAGCCAAGTCGGAGGGGGGGTGAGGTACTGCACCTTC.

There are a few counts of this clone. This chain links TRBV5-1 with TRBJ1-2; TRBD1 matches 9 bases. The CDR3 totals 15 residues. Germline V CDR1 and CDR2: SGHRS, YFSETQ. J was trimmed by 2 bases and V by 4 bases; bases with no gene match: 6. Here the CDR3 reads CASSEGTGSNYGYTF. In nucleotides, the CDR3 is TGCGCCAGCAGCGAGGGGACAGGGTCAAACTATGGCTACACCTTC.

The chain uses TRBV19 and TRBJ1-2; no firm D call. Trimming shortened V by 6 bases and J by 3 bases, and 2 bases separated the two germline ends. Germline values: CDR1 LNHDA, CDR2 SQIVND (reference sequence). This CDR3 has 10 residues. The CDR3 is CASSDYGYTF. As DNA, the CDR3 is TGTGCCAGTAGCGACTATGGCTACACCTTC.